The rows below give T cell receptor beta chains drawn from one sample of a study of blood T cell repertoires in COVID-19. Generated by immunoSEQ multiplex PCR, the TCRdb table keeps only in-frame clones and is missing some. The repertoire holds 65,000 to 85,000 clones, with roughly 91% as singletons. Material: peripheral blood. The receptors derive from a human donor in a cohort sampled during active COVID-19. The CDR3 runs from the conserved cysteine through the conserved F or W. Each record gives: V gene, clone size, J gene, D gene, CDR3 DNA, CDR3 protein. D genes are given only for firm matches. Not every row has a clone size; where given, it reads once, few, many or a size class.

V gene: TRBV7-2
clone size: NA
J gene: TRBJ2-5
D gene: NA
CDR3 DNA: TGTGCCAGCAGCTTAGGGGGGCGGGAGACCCAGTACTTC
CDR3 protein: CASSLGGRETQYF

V gene: TRBV29-1
clone size: NA
J gene: TRBJ2-2
D gene: NA
CDR3 DNA: TGCAGCGTACAGGTTAGCGGCAACACCGGGGAGCTGTTTTTT
CDR3 protein: CSVQVSGNTGELFF

V gene: TRBV18
clone size: NA
J gene: TRBJ2-7
D gene: NA
CDR3 DNA: TGTGCCAGCTCACCAAGTGGGCAGCTCAGGCGCTACGAGCAGTACTTC
CDR3 protein: CASSPSGQLRRYEQYF

V gene: TRBV7-2
clone size: NA
J gene: TRBJ2-1
D gene: TRBD2
CDR3 DNA: TGTGCCAGCAGCTTAACCGCGGGGGAGTACAATGAGCAGTTCTTC
CDR3 protein: CASSLTAGEYNEQFF

V gene: TRBV6-2/TRBV6-3
clone size: NA
J gene: TRBJ1-5
D gene: NA
CDR3 DNA: TGTGCCAGCAGTTACTCGGAGAGCCCAAATCAGCCCCAGCATTTT
CDR3 protein: CASSYSESPNQPQHF

V gene: TRBV10-2
clone size: few
J gene: TRBJ2-4
D gene: TRBD2
CDR3 DNA: TGCGCCAGCAGCCTATACGGGACTAGCGGGGATAGTTCCAAAAACATTCAGTACTTC
CDR3 protein: CASSLYGTSGDSSKNIQYF

V gene: TRBV7-9
clone size: NA
J gene: TRBJ1-3
D gene: TRBD1
CDR3 DNA: TGTGCCAGCATCCGGGACAGCGGATTTGGAAACACCATATATTTT
CDR3 protein: CASIRDSGFGNTIYF

V gene: TRBV5-4
clone size: NA
J gene: TRBJ2-5
D gene: NA
CDR3 DNA: TGTGCCAGCAGTCCAGGGGTACAAGAGACCCAGTACTTC
CDR3 protein: CASSPGVQETQYF

V gene: TRBV18
clone size: once
J gene: TRBJ1-2
D gene: NA
CDR3 DNA: TGTGCCAGCTCCCCCACGGGATCTCTGGTCTTCTATGGCTACACCTTC
CDR3 protein: CASSPTGSLVFYGYTF

V gene: TRBV18
clone size: NA
J gene: TRBJ1-5
D gene: NA
CDR3 DNA: TGTGCCAGCTCACCAGGAGACGGCAATCAGCCCCAGCATTTT
CDR3 protein: CASSPGDGNQPQHF

V gene: TRBV3-1/TRBV3-2
clone size: NA
J gene: TRBJ2-2
D gene: NA
CDR3 DNA: TGTGCCAGCAGCCAAGATCTATTCGGGGAGCTGTTTTTT
CDR3 protein: CASSQDLFGELFF

V gene: TRBV5-1
clone size: few
J gene: TRBJ1-1
D gene: TRBD1
CDR3 DNA: TGCGCCAGCAGCTCCGGACAGGTGAACACTGAAGCTTTCTTT
CDR3 protein: CASSSGQVNTEAFF

V gene: TRBV6-2/TRBV6-3
clone size: NA
J gene: TRBJ1-5
D gene: NA
CDR3 DNA: TGTGCCAGCAGTACCTACAGGGGCAATCAGCCCCAGCATTTT
CDR3 protein: CASSTYRGNQPQHF

V gene: TRBV5-8
clone size: NA
J gene: TRBJ1-2
D gene: NA
CDR3 DNA: TGTGCCAGCAGCTATGGGCGGGAATCTTGGAACTATGGCTACACCTTC
CDR3 protein: CASSYGRESWNYGYTF

V gene: TRBV29-1
clone size: NA
J gene: TRBJ2-1
D gene: NA
CDR3 DNA: TGCAGCGCCATAAGGGGTCTTAGGGTTTACAATGAGCAGTTCTTC
CDR3 protein: CSAIRGLRVYNEQFF

V gene: TRBV4-1
clone size: NA
J gene: TRBJ2-6
D gene: NA
CDR3 DNA: TGCGCCAGCAGCCAAGGACAGGGGAGAGCGGGGCGGGGCTCTGGGGCCAACGTCCTGACTTTC
CDR3 protein: CASSQGQGRAGRGSGANVLTF

V gene: TRBV11-2
clone size: NA
J gene: TRBJ2-7
D gene: TRBD2
CDR3 DNA: TGTGCCAGCAGCTTAGATCCAAGGGCCAGCGGGAACTACGAGCAGTACTTC
CDR3 protein: CASSLDPRASGNYEQYF

V gene: TRBV19
clone size: NA
J gene: TRBJ2-2
D gene: TRBD2
CDR3 DNA: TGTGCCAGTAGTAACCCCGGACTAGCGGGGAACACCGGGGAGCTGTTTTTT
CDR3 protein: CASSNPGLAGNTGELFF

V gene: TRBV6-5
clone size: NA
J gene: TRBJ1-2
D gene: NA
CDR3 DNA: TGTGCCAGCAGCGTAACAGGGAAAGATGGCTACACCTTC
CDR3 protein: CASSVTGKDGYTF

V gene: TRBV10-1
clone size: NA
J gene: TRBJ2-7
D gene: NA
CDR3 DNA: TGCGCCAGCAGTACCCGGGGAGAGCAGTACTTC
CDR3 protein: CASSTRGEQYF

V gene: TRBV4-1
clone size: NA
J gene: TRBJ2-5
D gene: NA
CDR3 DNA: TGCGCCAGCAGCCAACTCCTAGTTAGCTGGGAGACCCAGTACTTC
CDR3 protein: CASSQLLVSWETQYF

V gene: TRBV18
clone size: NA
J gene: TRBJ2-7
D gene: TRBD1
CDR3 DNA: TGTGCCAGCTCCCCCACCGAGGGGGCTTCCTACGAGCAGTACTTC
CDR3 protein: CASSPTEGASYEQYF

V gene: TRBV11-2
clone size: NA
J gene: TRBJ2-6
D gene: TRBD1
CDR3 DNA: TGTGCCAGCAGCAGCACAGGACAGGGACCATCTGGGGCCAACGTCCTGACTTTC
CDR3 protein: CASSSTGQGPSGANVLTF

V gene: TRBV11-3
clone size: NA
J gene: TRBJ2-2
D gene: NA
CDR3 DNA: TGTGCCAGCAGCGACGGAGCCGGGGAGCTGTTTTTT
CDR3 protein: CASSDGAGELFF

V gene: TRBV25-1
clone size: once
J gene: TRBJ1-1
D gene: TRBD1
CDR3 DNA: TGTGCCAGCAGTGAATGGAACAGGGGCACTGAAGCTTTCTTT
CDR3 protein: CASSEWNRGTEAFF